One and the same sample provided the 13 T cell receptor beta chains below, sequenced in a study of human T cells and chemical hapten exposure. TCRdb passed the RACE reads through MiXCR, listing each CDR3 protein once. Of around 380,000 distinct CDR3 sequences in the sample, about 5% were seen once. Time point noted: pre-sensitization, week 0. Specified treatment: therapeutic diphenylcyclopropenone sensitization with weekly scalp DPC. Material: whole blood, obtained in connection with sensitization to the hapten diphenylcyclopropenone (DPC). The receptor set was obtained from a woman in her late teens or twenties with alopecia areata. Some clones in this sample may be carry-over from other donors' samples.

This clonotype has ten or more counts. The chain joins TRBV7-3 to TRBJ1-1; the match to TRBD1 covers 9 bases. Trimming removed 5 bases from V and 5 bases from J; junction bases left unmatched: 3. The CDR3 loop spans 13 amino acids. Germline V CDR1 and CDR2: SGHTA, FQGTGA. The CDR3 loop is CASSRDRATEAFF. In nucleotides, the CDR3 is TGTGCCAGCAGCCGGGACAGGGCTACTGAAGCTTTCTTT.

In this sample, this clonotype turned up a few times. The genes are TRBV5-1 and TRBJ1-4, with 8 bases lining up with TRBD1. The CDR3 spans 16 residues. CDR1 and CDR2 (germline): SGHRS, YFSETQ. After removal of 0 bases from V and 6 bases from J, the junction contained 7 bases not matched to a gene. Here the CDR3 DNA reads TGCGCCAGCAGCTTGGATAAAGGGACAGGTCATGAAAAACTGTTTTTT. It yields the protein CASSLDKGTGHEKLFF.

The CDR3 sequence: CASGRNNEKLFF. CDR3 DNA: TGTGCCAGCGGGCGAAATAATGAAAAACTGTTTTTT. The genes are TRBV6-1 and TRBJ1-4; D gene unclear. Trimming took off 8 bases at V and 4 bases at J, with 8 bases between the two ends. The germline CDR1 and CDR2 sequences are MNHNS and SASEGT. The CDR3 consists of 12 residues.

This rearrangement joins TRBV29-1 to TRBJ1-2; unclear D gene. Trimming shortened V by 0 bases and J by 7 bases, and 15 bases separated the two germline ends. Germline V gene sequence: CDR1 SQVTM, CDR2 ANQGSEA. This CDR3 has 14 amino acids. The CDR3 loop is CSVEDPVKHPGYTF. The DNA for the CDR3 is TGCAGCGTTGAAGATCCCGTCAAGCATCCTGGCTACACCTTC.

This clonotype was recorded a few times. The chain employs TRBV18 and TRBJ1-1, with unresolved D. The CDR3 is made up of 14 amino acids. V lost 3 bases, J lost 1 base, and 9 bases lay in between. In germline, CDR1 is KGHSH, CDR2 LQKENI. CDR3 DNA: TGTGCCAGCTCACCCCAGGATCAGAACACTGAAGCTTTCTTT. It encodes CASSPQDQNTEAFF.

The chain joins TRBV3-1 to TRBJ2-5; 8 bases align to TRBD1. Germline trimming cut 0 bases from V and 4 bases from J; bases unmatched to any gene: 1. The CDR3 runs to 14 residues. CDR1 LGHDT and CDR2 YNNKEL come from the germline V gene (reference sequence). The CDR3 nucleotides read TGTGCCAGCAGCCAAGAAGACAGGGGAGAGACCCAGTACTTC. Amino acids: CASSQEDRGETQYF.

To note about this clonotype: Its ends do not fully match the called genes, so a read error is possible. The chain joins TRBV6-6 to TRBJ1-1; no reliable D call. CDR3 size: 13 residues. Germline values: CDR1 MNHNY, CDR2 SVGAGI (reference sequence). CDR3 in DNA: TGTGCCAGCAGCCCCCAAGGGAACGCTGAAGCTTTCTTT. Amino acids: CASSPQGNAEAFF.

This clonotype was counted many times. The V gene is TRBV28, the J gene TRBJ1-1; D not resolved. Germline V gene data show CDR1 as MDHEN and CDR2 as SYDVKM. Trimming left V 3 bases short and J 0 bases short, with 8 bases between. This CDR3 is built from 14 residues. CDR3 nucleotides: TGTGCCAGCAGTTTTGGCAGCTTGAACACTGAAGCTTTCTTT. Translation gives CASSFGSLNTEAFF.

This clonotype was seen a few times. This sequence joins TRBV15 and TRBJ2-5; D not certain. The V and J ends lost 1 base and 3 bases respectively, with 6 bases between them. The germline CDR1 and CDR2 sequences are LNHNV and YYDKDF (reference sequence). This CDR3 has 13 amino acids. CDR3 sequence reads: CATSRGPEETQYF. The CDR3 DNA reads TGTGCCACCAGCAGAGGACCCGAAGAGACCCAGTACTTC.

The chain uses TRBV5-1 and TRBJ1-1; D gene unclear. V was cut by 7 bases and J by 3 bases, with 13 bases left in between. CDR3 length: 13 amino acids. The germline V gene encodes CDR1 SGHRS and CDR2 YFSETQ. Written as DNA, the CDR3 is TGCGCCAGCGCCATATACCAGGACACTGAAGCTTTCTTT. Protein sequence: CASAIYQDTEAFF.

This clonotype was seen repeatedly, ten times or more. The chain is built from TRBV11-3 and TRBJ2-1; TRBD2 matches at 9 bases. The trim removed 0 bases at V and 9 bases at J, leaving 9 bases unmatched. The CDR3 runs to 16 residues. CDR1 is SGHNT, CDR2 YENEEA, per germline. Here the CDR3 reads CASSLEGTSKTGEQFF. The CDR3 DNA sequence: TGTGCCAGCAGCTTAGAAGGGACTAGCAAGACCGGTGAGCAGTTCTTC.

This sequence joins TRBV4-2 and TRBJ2-2; a possible D gene is TRBD2 (5 bases). Trimming removed 1 base from V and 6 bases from J, with 18 bases in between. Germline CDR1 reads LGHNA; CDR2 reads YNFKEQ. This CDR3 has 17 amino acids. The DNA for the CDR3 is TGTGCCAGCAGCCAAGCCCCCGGACTCCAACCCCCCGGGGAGCTGTTTTTT. Residues: CASSQAPGLQPPGELFF.

This clonotype was observed a few times. The rearrangement links TRBV11-2 to TRBJ1-3; 7 positions match TRBD1. The CDR3 has 17 amino acids. V lost 0 bases and J lost 3; bases outside the gene matches: 8. Germline V gives CDR1 SGHAT, CDR2 FQNNGV. The DNA for the CDR3 is TGTGCCAGCAGCTTAGATCACGGGACAGATATTGGAAACACCATATATTTT. Translating it yields CASSLDHGTDIGNTIYF.